A single sample gave rise to the 5 T cell receptor beta chains below, sequenced in a study of blood T cell repertoires in COVID-19. TCRdb's table, derived via immunoSEQ multiplex PCR, lists solely in-frame clones and lacks some. Among some 120,000 clones listed, more than 90% were seen once. The source material was peripheral blood. These receptors came from a man in his 60s with COVID-19, enrolled during active disease.

The chain links TRBV6-5 to TRBJ2-5; 9 bases map to TRBD1. J lost 5 bases, V lost 10 bases, and 8 bases had no gene match. From germline, CDR1 is MNHEY and CDR2 SVGAGI. The CDR3 is 13 residues long. The CDR3 region has the DNA TGTGCCACTATGCACAGGGGGCTCGAGACCCAGTACTTC. It yields the protein CATMHRGLETQYF.

The rearrangement links TRBV2 to TRBJ2-7; 7 bases align to TRBD1. V dropped 7 bases and J dropped 4; count of bases not matched to a gene: 13. Germline values: CDR1 SNHLY, CDR2 FYNNEI. The length of the CDR3 is 15 residues. CDR3 residues: CASTLLLTGEYEQYF. As DNA, the CDR3 is TGTGCCAGCACCTTATTATTAACAGGGGAATACGAGCAGTACTTC. Variable domain in full (rest from reference TRBV2 and TRBJ2-7): EPEVTQTPSHQVTQMGQEVILRCVPISNHLYFYWYRQILGQKVEFLVSFYNNEISEKSEIFDDQFSVERPDGSNFTLKIRSTKLEDSAMYFCASTLLLTGEYEQYFGPGTRLTVT.

This sequence joins TRBV7-2 and TRBJ2-1, with D perhaps TRBD2 (6 bases). This CDR3 contains 17 residues. V shed 2 bases and J shed 0 bases, with 14 bases lying between them. The germline V gene has CDR1 SGHTA and CDR2 FQGNSA. The DNA of the CDR3 is TGTGCCAGCAGCTTAAGAAGGGCGGGGAGCTCCTACAATGAGCAGTTCTTC. It translates to CASSLRRAGSSYNEQFF.

This clone was found once. DNA for the CDR3: TGTGCCAGCAGCTTGGGACTAGCGGGAAACAATGAGCAGTTCTTC. It encodes CASSLGLAGNNEQFF. The J gene is TRBJ2-1, the V gene TRBV5-5, with TRBD2 matching over 11 bases. The CDR3 covers 15 residues. Germline assignment: CDR1 SGHKS and CDR2 YYEKEE (reference sequence). Unmatched junction bases numbered 1, after V lost 0 bases and J lost 5 bases.

This clone has only one observation. This chain joins TRBV6-5 and TRBJ1-5; D may be TRBD1 (5 bases). This CDR3 is 13 amino acids long. Germline CDR1 MNHEY, CDR2 SVGAGI. V was clipped by 8 bases and J by 4 bases, with 12 bases between them. CDR3 region: CASGAAANQPQHF. CDR3 DNA sequence: TGTGCCAGCGGGGCAGCCGCGAATCAGCCCCAGCATTTT.